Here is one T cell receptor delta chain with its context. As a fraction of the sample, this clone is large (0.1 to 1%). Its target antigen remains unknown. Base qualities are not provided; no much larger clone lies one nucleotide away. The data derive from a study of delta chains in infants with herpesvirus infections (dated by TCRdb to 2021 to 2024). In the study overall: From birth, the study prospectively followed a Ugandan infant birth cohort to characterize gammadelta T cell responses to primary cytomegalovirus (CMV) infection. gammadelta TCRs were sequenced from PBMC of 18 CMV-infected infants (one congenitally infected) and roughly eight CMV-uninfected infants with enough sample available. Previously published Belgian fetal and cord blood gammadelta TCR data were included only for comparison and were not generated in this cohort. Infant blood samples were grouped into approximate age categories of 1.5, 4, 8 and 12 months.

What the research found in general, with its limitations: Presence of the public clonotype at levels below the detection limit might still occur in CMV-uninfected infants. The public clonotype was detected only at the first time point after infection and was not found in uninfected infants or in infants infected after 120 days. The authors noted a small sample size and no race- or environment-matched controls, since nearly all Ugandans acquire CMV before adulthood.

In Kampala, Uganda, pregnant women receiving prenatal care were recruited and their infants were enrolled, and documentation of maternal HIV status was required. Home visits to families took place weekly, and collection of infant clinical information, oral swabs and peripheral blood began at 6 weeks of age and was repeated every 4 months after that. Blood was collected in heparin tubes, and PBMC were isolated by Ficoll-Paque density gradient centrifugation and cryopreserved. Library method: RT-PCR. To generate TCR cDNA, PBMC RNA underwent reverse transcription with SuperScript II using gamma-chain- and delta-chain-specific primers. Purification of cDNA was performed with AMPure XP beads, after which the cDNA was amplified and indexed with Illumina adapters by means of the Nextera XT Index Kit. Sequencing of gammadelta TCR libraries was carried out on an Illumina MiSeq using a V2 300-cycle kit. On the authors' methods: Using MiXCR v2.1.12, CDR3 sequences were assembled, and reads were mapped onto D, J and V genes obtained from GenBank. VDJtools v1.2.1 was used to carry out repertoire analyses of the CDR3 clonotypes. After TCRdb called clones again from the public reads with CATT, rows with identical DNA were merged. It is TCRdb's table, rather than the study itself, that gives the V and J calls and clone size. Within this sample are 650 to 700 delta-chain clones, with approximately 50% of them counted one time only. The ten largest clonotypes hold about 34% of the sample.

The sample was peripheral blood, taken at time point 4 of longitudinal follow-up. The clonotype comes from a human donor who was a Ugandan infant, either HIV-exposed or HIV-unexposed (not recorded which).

The CDR3 protein is CACDSLLGTNTDKLIF. The nucleotides are TGTGCCTGTGACTCATTACTGGGGACCAACACCGATAAACTCATCTTT. The sequence joins TRDV2 to TRDJ1; TRDD3 agrees with 7 junctional bases. Trimming takes 3 bases off V and 0 bases off J; junction bases not matched to a gene: 9. Including cysteine and phenylalanine, the CDR3 has 16 amino acids. CDR3 DNA only is kept here, 48 bases in frame from base 1. For CDR1 and CDR2, the germline V gene lists GEAIGNYY and EKD.